A selection of T cell receptor beta chains follows, all from one sample in a study of blood T cell repertoires in COVID-19. TCRdb keeps only in-frame clones here, not all; method: immunoSEQ multiplex PCR. The data contain over 250,000 clones, around 88% of them seen just once; the ten biggest clones take up roughly 13%. Material for sequencing was peripheral blood. Source of these receptors: a woman aged 70-85 years with COVID-19, enrolled during active disease. Both conserved end residues are part of each CDR3. Each record gives: V gene, D gene, clone size, J gene, CDR3 length, CDR3 DNA, CDR3 protein. A D gene is named only where the DNA matches it firmly. The size entry is marked missing in some rows and otherwise reads once, few, many or a size class.

TRBV7-2	.	few	TRBJ1-2	13	TGTGCCAGCAGCTTAAGGCGGAACTATGGCTACACCTTC	CASSLRRNYGYTF
TRBV9	TRBD2	.	TRBJ2-5	12	TGTGCCTCTAGCGGGGGAGGGGAGACCCAGTACTTC	CASSGGGETQYF
TRBV4-3	TRBD2	.	TRBJ2-1	15	TGCGCCAGCAGCCAAGGGACTAGCGGGGCTGATGAGCAGTTCTTC	CASSQGTSGADEQFF
TRBV28	TRBD1	.	TRBJ2-3	16	TGTGCCAGCAGTGGGGACAGGCGGACGTTCACAGATACGCAGTATTTT	CASSGDRRTFTDTQYF
TRBV4-1	.	.	TRBJ2-2	16	TGCGCCAGCAGCCAAGTAGGGACTTGGGGATCCGGGGAGCTGTTTTTT	CASSQVGTWGSGELFF
TRBV18	.	.	TRBJ2-7	12	TGTGCCAGCTGTGACATTTCCTACGAGCAGTACTTC	CASCDISYEQYF
TRBV9	TRBD1	.	TRBJ1-4	15	TGTGCCAGCAGCAGCCGACAGGGCCTTAATGAAAAACTGTTTTTT	CASSSRQGLNEKLFF
TRBV7-2	.	.	TRBJ2-1	15	TGTGCCAGCAGCTTTACGTCTAGCCCCCTACATGAGCAGTTCTTC	CASSFTSSPLHEQFF
TRBV6-5	.	.	TRBJ1-3	15	TGTGCCAGCACCTCCGACAGACCCTCTGGAAACACCATATATTTT	CASTSDRPSGNTIYF
TRBV2	.	.	TRBJ1-4	15	TGTGCCAGCAGTACCGAGCGGGCAACTAATGAAAAACTGTTTTTT	CASSTERATNEKLFF
TRBV9	TRBD2	.	TRBJ2-1	15	TGTGCCAGCAGCGTCGATCTAGCGGGGGGATTGGTGCAGTTCTTC	CASSVDLAGGLVQFF
TRBV5-6	.	.	TRBJ2-3	13	TGTGCCAGCAGCTGGGGGGGCACAGATACGCAGTATTTT	CASSWGGTDTQYF
TRBV7-2	TRBD2	.	TRBJ2-5	16	TGTGCCAGCAGCAGAGGAGCGGGGGGCCTCGGGGGGACCCAGTACTTC	CASSRGAGGLGGTQYF
TRBV28	.	.	TRBJ1-5	15	TGTGCCAGCAGTTGGAACGTGGCGGGCAATCAGCCCCAGCATTTT	CASSWNVAGNQPQHF
TRBV19	.	.	TRBJ2-5	13	TGTGCCAGTAGTGAACTAGGCTCCCTAGCCCAGTACTTC	CASSELGSLAQYF